Below, one T cell receptor beta chain is given with its context. Its antigen is undetermined. The record originates from a study of cytomegalovirus exposure and HLA in healthy donors. Germline-derived CDR1 and CDR2 are MNHNY and SVGAGI (reference sequence). The CDR3 length is 15 residues. V was pared by 0 bases and J by 4 bases, with 13 bases between. Regarding the study as a whole: Rarity characterized most TCR sequences, yet some public TCRs appeared in many donors.

The study ran its PCR with 60 Vbeta and 13 Jbeta primers. Assay: immunoSEQ multiplex PCR; the TCRdb copy retains only in-frame clones and omits some. The data contain 90,000 to 150,000 clones, around 69% of them seen just once; the ten biggest clones take up around 16%. Source material: PBMCs. The rearrangement links TRBV6-6 to TRBJ2-7; perhaps TRBD1 as D (6 bases). This receptor was identified in a man aged 50 to 59 in good health and CMV-seropositive. The chain's CDR3 is CASSYSTGRIYEQYF. The CDR3 bases are TGTGCCAGCAGTTACTCGACAGGAAGGATATACGAGCAGTACTTC.